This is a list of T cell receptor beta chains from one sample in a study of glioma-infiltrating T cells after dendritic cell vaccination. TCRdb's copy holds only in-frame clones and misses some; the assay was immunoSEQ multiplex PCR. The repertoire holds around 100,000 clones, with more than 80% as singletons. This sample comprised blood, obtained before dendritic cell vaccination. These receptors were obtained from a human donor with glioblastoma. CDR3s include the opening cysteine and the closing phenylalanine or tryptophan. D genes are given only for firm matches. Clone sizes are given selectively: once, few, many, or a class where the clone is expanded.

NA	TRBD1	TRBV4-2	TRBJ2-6	TGTGCCAGCAGCCGGACAGGGGATTCCTCTGGGGCCAACGTCCTGACTTTC	CASSRTGDSSGANVLTF
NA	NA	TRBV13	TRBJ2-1	TGTGCCAGCAGCCTCGGTCTTAGCTCCTACAATGAGCAGTTCTTC	CASSLGLSSYNEQFF
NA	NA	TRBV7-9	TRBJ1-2	TGTGCCAGCAGCTTAGCCGGTGGGCAACTCTATGGCTACACCTTC	CASSLAGGQLYGYTF
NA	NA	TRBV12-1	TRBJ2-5	TGTGCCAGCAGTCAACAGGGGAGATGGGGAGAGACCCAGTACTTC	CASSQQGRWGETQYF
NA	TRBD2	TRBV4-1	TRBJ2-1	TGCGCCAGCAGCCAAGATCGGGGGGGGGTCTCCTACAATGAGCAGTTCTTC	CASSQDRGGVSYNEQFF
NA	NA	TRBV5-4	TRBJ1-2	TGTGCCAGCAGCTCGGGACAATCCTATGGCTACACCTTC	CASSSGQSYGYTF
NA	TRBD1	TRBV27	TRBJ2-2	TGTGCCAGCAGTTTACTGGGGACAGGGGAGAGCACCGGGGAGCTGTTTTTT	CASSLLGTGESTGELFF
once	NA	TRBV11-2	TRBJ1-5	TGTGCCAGCAGCTTAACTTTCCCTAATCAGCCCCAGCATTTT	CASSLTFPNQPQHF
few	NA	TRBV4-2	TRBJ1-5	TGTGCCAGCAGCCAAGCCCTCAGGGGAGGGAGGCCCCAGCATTTT	CASSQALRGGRPQHF
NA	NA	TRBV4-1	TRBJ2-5	TGCGCCAGCAGCCAGGGGGCGAGGGGGGAGACCCAGTACTTC	CASSQGARGETQYF
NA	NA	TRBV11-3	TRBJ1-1	TGTGCCAGCAGCTTAGCGGGCACTGAAGCTTTCTTT	CASSLAGTEAFF
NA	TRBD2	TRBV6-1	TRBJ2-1	TGTGCCAGCAGTAGCGGGGGGTACTACAATGAGCAGTTCTTC	CASSSGGYYNEQFF
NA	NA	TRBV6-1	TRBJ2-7	TGTGCCAGCAGTGGAACCACAGGGTCCTACGAGCAGTACTTC	CASSGTTGSYEQYF
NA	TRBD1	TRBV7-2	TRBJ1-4	TGTGCCAGCAGCCAAGGGACAGCCCTAAATGAAAAACTGTTTTTT	CASSQGTALNEKLFF
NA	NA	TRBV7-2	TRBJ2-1	TGTGCCAGCAGCTTAATTCGGAATGAGCAGTTCTTC	CASSLIRNEQFF